One sample yielded the 7 T cell receptor beta chains listed below, sequenced in a study of control samples from healthy donors and cancer patients. TCRdb's copy holds only in-frame clones and misses some; the assay was immunoSEQ multiplex PCR. The data contain about 59,000 clones, roughly 90% of them singletons. Sequences were obtained from PBMCs. All receptors derive from a man between 40 and 49 years old with colorectal cancer.

V usage is TRBV18 and J usage is TRBJ1-2, with 9 bases identical to TRBD1. The V and J ends lost 5 bases and 4 bases, in that order; junction bases with no gene match: 8. The CDR3 is 15 amino acids. The germline V gene encodes CDR1 KGHSH and CDR2 LQKENI. The CDR3 DNA sequence: TGTGCCAGCTCAAGACCGGGACAGGGAACCTATGGCTACACCTTC. Its protein is CASSRPGQGTYGYTF.

The CDR3 bases are TGTGCCAGCAGCGCGCCGGGACAGAAAAATTCACCCCTCCACTTT. Encoded protein: CASSAPGQKNSPLHF. The chain has TRBV9 and TRBJ1-6; 7 bases are a match to TRBD1. This CDR3 region has 15 residues. V lost 3 bases to trimming and J lost 7 bases; unmatched junction nucleotides: 7. CDR1 and CDR2 (germline): SGDLS, YYNGEE. The variable domain in full, completed from reference TRBV9 and TRBJ1-6, reads DSGVTQTPKHLITATGQRVTLRCSPRSGDLSVYWYQQSLDQGLQFLIQYYNGEERAKGNILERFSAQQFPDLHSELNLSSLELGDSALYFCASSAPGQKNSPLHFGNGTRLTVT.

This CDR3 reads CASSSGGRGNYGYTF. CDR3 sequence (DNA): TGCGCCAGCAGCTCGGGGGGCAGGGGAAATTATGGCTACACCTTC. The chain recombines TRBV5-1 with TRBJ1-2; TRBD1 is a possible D gene (6 bases). Germline assignment: CDR1 SGHRS and CDR2 YFSETQ. Trimming stripped 3 bases from V and 5 bases from J, with 17 bases between. The CDR3 runs 15 residues.

This chain links TRBV14 with TRBJ2-1; D is unclear. Germline V gene lookup returns CDR1 SGHDN and CDR2 FVKESK. This CDR3 is built from 14 residues. Trimming removed 1 base at V and 5 bases at J, with 9 bases between. CDR3 sequence (DNA): TGTGCCAGCAGCCAAGGATTCGACGACAATGAGCAGTTCTTC. Protein product: CASSQGFDDNEQFF.

This clone was recorded only once. V is TRBV9 and J is TRBJ1-2; a possible D gene is TRBD1 (6 bases). Per germline, CDR1 SGDLS and CDR2 YYNGEE. CDR3 length equals 16 residues. V was cut by 0 bases and J by 3 bases, with 15 bases left in between. CDR3 loop: CASSVARREGDYGYTF. The CDR3 nucleotides are TGTGCCAGCAGCGTAGCTCGGAGGGAGGGGGACTATGGCTACACCTTC.

The rearrangement joins TRBV23-1 to TRBJ1-2; D unclear. TRBV23-1 is marked as an open reading frame, function uncertain. V lost 6 bases, J lost 5 bases, and 4 bases lay in between. The CDR3 has 10 residues. The CDR3 spells CASRPYGYTF. DNA of the CDR3: TGCGCCAGCAGACCTTATGGCTACACCTTC.

This rearrangement joins TRBV5-4 to TRBJ2-7, with D unresolved. CDR1 is SGHNT and CDR2 is YYREEE in the germline V gene (reference sequence). The CDR3 is 12 amino acids. Trimming removed 4 bases at V and 6 bases at J, with 11 bases between. CDR3 sequence (DNA): TGTGCCAGCAGCCGTGGCCTATCCGAGCAGTACTTC. This sequence encodes CASSRGLSEQYF.